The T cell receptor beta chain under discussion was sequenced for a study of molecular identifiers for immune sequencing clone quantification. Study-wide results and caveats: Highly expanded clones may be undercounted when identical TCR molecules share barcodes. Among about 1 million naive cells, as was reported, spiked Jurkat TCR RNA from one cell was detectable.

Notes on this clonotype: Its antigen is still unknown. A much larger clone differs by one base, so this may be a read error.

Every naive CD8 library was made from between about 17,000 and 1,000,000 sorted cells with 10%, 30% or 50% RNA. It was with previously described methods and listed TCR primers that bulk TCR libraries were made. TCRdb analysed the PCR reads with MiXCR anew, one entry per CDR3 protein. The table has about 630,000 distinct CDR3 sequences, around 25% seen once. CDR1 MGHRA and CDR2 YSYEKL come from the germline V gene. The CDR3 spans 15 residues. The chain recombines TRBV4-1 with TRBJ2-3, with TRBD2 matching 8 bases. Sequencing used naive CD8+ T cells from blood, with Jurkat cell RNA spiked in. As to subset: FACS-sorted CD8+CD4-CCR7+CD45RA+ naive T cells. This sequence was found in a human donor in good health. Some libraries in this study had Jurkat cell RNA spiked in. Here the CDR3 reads CARSPTSVSTDTQYF. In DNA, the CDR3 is TGCGCCAGAAGCCCGACTAGCGTGAGCACAGATACGCAGTATTTT.